These 14 T cell receptor beta chains were all obtained from the same sample, sequenced in a study of blood T cell repertoires in COVID-19. The table came from immunoSEQ multiplex PCR; TCRdb's copy has only in-frame clones and leaves some out. The sample lists roughly 73,000 clones, 75% occurring once. The sample consisted of peripheral blood. The receptors originated from a man aged 65 to 79 with acute or convalescent COVID-19.

The V gene is TRBV2, the J gene TRBJ2-1, with 10 bases identical to TRBD1. The CDR3 has 15 residues. The V and J ends lost 6 bases and 9 bases, in that order; junction bases with no gene match: 11. Germline lookup yields CDR1 SNHLY and CDR2 FYNNEI. CDR3 protein: CASSYTGQGLGEQFF. CDR3 in DNA: TGTGCCAGCAGCTATACGGGACAGGGGCTCGGTGAGCAGTTCTTC. The whole variable domain, filled in from reference TRBV2 and TRBJ2-1, reads EPEVTQTPSHQVTQMGQEVILRCVPISNHLYFYWYRQILGQKVEFLVSFYNNEISEKSEIFDDQFSVERPDGSNFTLKIRSTKLEDSAMYFCASSYTGQGLGEQFFGPGTRLTVL.

This clone came up a few times. The chain combines TRBV5-1 with TRBJ2-5; 10 bases align to TRBD2. V was clipped by 0 bases and J by 4 bases; unmatched bases: 0. The CDR3 consists of 14 residues. The germline CDR1 and CDR2 sequences are SGHRS and YFSETQ. This CDR3 reads CASSLASGGETQYF. The CDR3 DNA reads as TGCGCCAGCAGCTTGGCTAGCGGGGGAGAGACCCAGTACTTC.

This clone was detected many times. The chain's CDR3 is CASSRRGAYEQYF. The CDR3 DNA is TGTGCCAGCAGCCGACGGGGGGCTTACGAGCAGTACTTC. The chain links TRBV12-3 or TRBV12-4 to TRBJ2-7; D perhaps matches TRBD2 (7 bases). The ends were cut back, 6 bases at V and 4 bases at J, with 13 bases in the middle. The CDR3 runs 13 residues.

The rearrangement links TRBV29-1 to TRBJ2-1; D is unresolved. V was clipped by 2 bases and J by 1 base, with 12 bases between them. Germline lookup yields CDR1 SQVTM and CDR2 ANQGSEA. The CDR3 spans 15 residues. The CDR3 DNA sequence: TGCAGCGTTGAAAACCTGGCCCTTTCCTACAATGAGCAGTTCTTC. Encoded protein: CSVENLALSYNEQFF.

This clone was seen a single time. This sequence joins TRBV19 and TRBJ1-5; 7 bases map to TRBD1. The CDR3 sequence is 12 residues long. V lost 4 bases, J lost 11 bases, and 5 bases stayed unmatched. Germline lookup yields CDR1 LNHDA and CDR2 SQIVND (reference sequence). CDR3 sequence (DNA): TGTGCCAGTAGTAGACAGGGCTGGTCCCAGCATTTT. Translation: CASSRQGWSQHF.

This chain's CDR3 is CASSQRLAGGPDTQYF. The DNA of the CDR3 is TGTGCCAGCAGCCAGAGACTAGCGGGAGGGCCAGATACGCAGTATTTT. The rearrangement joins TRBV5-4 to TRBJ2-3; 14 nucleotides match TRBD2. This CDR3 region has 16 residues. The trim removed 4 bases at V and 4 bases at J, leaving 5 bases unmatched. Germline-derived CDR1 and CDR2 are SGHNT and YYREEE (reference sequence).

The chain couples TRBV28 to TRBJ1-1, with D hard to call. The CDR3 runs to 13 residues. The ends were cut back, 5 bases at V and 0 bases at J, with 7 bases in the middle. Germline assignment: CDR1 MDHEN and CDR2 SYDVKM. CDR3 nucleotide sequence: TGTGCCAGCAGTGGTCACATGAACACTGAAGCTTTCTTT. Protein product: CASSGHMNTEAFF.

The chain employs TRBV5-1 and TRBJ2-1; possible D gene TRBD2, 5 bases. V was trimmed by 4 bases and J by 9 bases, leaving 17 bases between them. Germline V gives CDR1 SGHRS, CDR2 YFSETQ. This CDR3 region has 14 residues. CDR3 sequence reads: CASSPEGLSGEQFF. The CDR3 bases are TGCGCCAGCAGCCCGGAAGGGTTGAGCGGTGAGCAGTTCTTC.

The genes are TRBV11-1 and TRBJ2-2, with D maybe TRBD1 (6 bases). This CDR3 is built from 13 residues. V gave up 1 base and J gave up 6 bases, with 6 bases separating them. Germline CDR1 reads SGHAT; CDR2 reads FQDESV (reference sequence). In DNA, the CDR3 is TGTGCCAGCAGCTTAGGGGGGCCCGGGGAGCTGTTTTTT. Translated: CASSLGGPGELFF.

The chain has TRBV4-1 and TRBJ2-7; D perhaps matches TRBD2 (6 bases). V was trimmed by 2 bases and J by 0 bases, leaving 11 bases between them. Germline V gene data show CDR1 as MGHRA and CDR2 as YSYEKL. CDR3 length: 15 residues. CDR3 sequence (DNA): TGCGCCAGCAGCCAACCGGGAGTGATCTCCTACGAGCAGTACTTC. Translation gives CASSQPGVISYEQYF.

The chain links TRBV19 to TRBJ1-5, with TRBD1 as a possible D gene (5 bases). The germline gives CDR1 LNHDA, CDR2 SQIVND (reference sequence). CDR3 length: 16 amino acids. V lost 3 bases, J lost 6 bases, and 18 bases lay in between. CDR3 coding DNA: TGTGCCAGTAGTATCGGAATGGGGCCTTCCGGTCAGCCCCAGCATTTT. Encoded protein: CASSIGMGPSGQPQHF.

The rearrangement joins TRBV6-1 to TRBJ1-5; D possibly corresponds to TRBD1 (6 bases). The germline V gene encodes CDR1 MNHNS and CDR2 SASEGT. V shed 2 bases and J shed 2 bases, with 7 bases lying between them. The CDR3 has 14 amino acids. The CDR3: CASSESGGNQPQHF. CDR3 DNA: TGTGCCAGCAGTGAATCAGGGGGCAATCAGCCCCAGCATTTT.

The CDR3 region has the DNA TGCAGTGCTAGTGGGCTAGCGGGAGGGCCTTCAAACATTCAGTACTTC. As protein: CSASGLAGGPSNIQYF. The chain employs TRBV20-1 and TRBJ2-4; TRBD2 matches at 12 bases. The CDR3 length is 16 residues. Germline V gene sequence: CDR1 DFQATT, CDR2 SNEGSKA (reference sequence). Losses at the gene ends were 3 bases for V and 6 bases for J; bases not matched to a gene: 9.

The chain combines TRBV5-4 with TRBJ2-3, with 14 bases aligning to TRBD2. Germline CDR1 SGHNT, CDR2 YYREEE (reference sequence). Germline trimming cut 4 bases from V and 2 bases from J; bases unmatched to any gene: 6. The CDR3 contains 17 residues. DNA of the CDR3: TGTGCCAGCAGCCCGGGACTAGCGGGAGAGTACACAGATACGCAGTATTTT. It codes for CASSPGLAGEYTDTQYF.